This T cell receptor delta chain emerged from a study of γδ T cells in repeated Plasmodium falciparum infection. Turning to the study itself: Malian children with intense seasonal malaria exposure were compared with matched Australian children. Malaria-naive adults were infected with P. falciparum NF54 four times over around 600 days. Overall study results and limits: Vdelta2-negative gammadelta repertoires appeared less diverse and less shared in Malian than Australian children. Vgamma9/Vdelta2+ repertoires stayed stably polyclonal over time and infection.

This clone was counted between two and nine times. What it recognizes is unknown. The protein held in TCRdb is that of a much larger clone and does not match this DNA's translation at residue 5, likely because of a read error; the protein shown is translated from the DNA. TCRdb re-called the multiplex PCR reads through CATT. The sample includes roughly 86,000 delta-chain clones, over 1.3% of them seen just once. Gammadelta T cells were flow-sorted from PBMC into Vgamma9/Vdelta2+ and Vdelta2-negative populations for bulk analysis. Germline V CDR1 and CDR2: TSWWSYY, QGS. With 7 bases removed from V and 4 bases from J, the gap between germline ends came to 37 bases. This CDR3 spans 21 amino acids.

The V gene is TRDV1, the J gene TRDJ1; D possibly corresponds to TRDD3 (6 bases). The TCR sequence derives from a pool of human donors (malaria-infected and uninfected, not separated). Sequenced material: gamma-delta T cells from blood. CDR3 DNA sequence: TGTGCTCTTGCCGTATTGGGTCTCTTCCGTTCGGAGGGGATTCTTAGCGATAAACTCATCTTT. Translation gives CALAVLGLFRSEGILSDKLIF.